The source of this TCR beta chain is a study of blood T cell repertoires in COVID-19. For the study at large: T cells, B-cell-depleted T cells, or PBMCs provided the cDNA or gDNA that served as material.

Seattle-derived patients entered the study during active infection and were followed longitudinally. Sequencing was performed with immunoSEQ multiplex PCR; in TCRdb, only in-frame clones are kept and a portion is missing. The sample lists roughly 100,000 clones; approximately 90% were seen once. V lost 2 bases to trimming and J lost 7 bases, with 14 bases between them. CDR1 and CDR2 from the germline V gene are SGHVS and FQNEAQ. The CDR3 sequence is 14 residues long. The sequence came from a human donor with COVID-19, enrolled during active disease. The donor label of this sample is uncertain. The chain is built from TRBV7-8 and TRBJ2-5; D not resolved. The sequencing input was peripheral blood. The CDR3 loop reads CASSLRPTGGTQYF. CDR3 DNA sequence: TGTGCCAGCAGCTTAAGACCAACCGGCGGGACCCAGTACTTC.